This T cell receptor beta chain was sequenced in a study of Graves' ophthalmopathy and Graves' hyperthyroidism (dated by TCRdb to 2016 to 2019). General notes on the study: A patient counted as having stable hyperthyroidism if there was no progression to ophthalmopathy within 18 months of follow-up. The study used TCR beta repertoire signatures to distinguish Graves' ophthalmopathy from Graves' hyperthyroidism and to predict progression to ophthalmopathy. A discovery set of about 99 patients (under 45 ophthalmopathy, about 59 stable hyperthyroidism) was enrolled to explore V-J signatures distinguishing ophthalmopathy from hyperthyroidism. In total, 135 blood samples were TCR-sequenced: 40 to 45 ophthalmopathy, under 80 hyperthyroidism and some 17 hyperthyroidism-to-ophthalmopathy patients. An independent validation cohort was composed of around 19 hyperthyroidism patients and over 15 patients who later progressed from hyperthyroidism to ophthalmopathy. T-cell repertoires of thyroid tissue and blood were compared in more than five hyperthyroidism patients. Once sampling was done, hyperthyroidism patients were given methimazole at a starting dose of 30 mg daily, while ophthalmopathy patients were given high-dose intravenous methylprednisolone.

TCR beta CDR3 regions were amplified from RNA transcripts for repertoire sequencing. The first round of RT-PCR was done with HTBI primers and the Qiagen OneStep RT-PCR kit, and was followed by a second round of multiplex PCR, then size selection and purification. Libraries were sequenced on an Illumina HiSeq2000 using paired-end 100 bp reads. The paper's data handling went like this. SOAPnuke was used to process the reads, throwing out any read that had adapters, had uncalled bases, had a mean Phred below 15, or lacked an exact constant-primer or identifier match. COPE v1.2.5 was used to merge high-quality paired reads. Clonotypes were defined as unique nucleotide sequences and were aligned to IMGT TRB V, D and J references using MiTCR v1.1. The analysis was limited to V-J combinations with a frequency above 0.0001, which together covered approximately 99% of repertoires. For each V-J combination, a TCR clonal expansion and chaos score was defined as F50 clonal expansion divided by the chaos observed in the TCRdist matrix. Welch's t-statistics and random forest were used to reduce features to about 14 V-J combinations, which were fed into a naive Bayes classifier. The similarity between thyroid and blood repertoires was quantified using the Morisita-Horn index. The public reads were reprocessed in TCRdb via fastp at Q25 and MiXCR, keeping in-frame beta chains. Every entry covers one CDR3 protein and lists the most common genes and DNA from its rows. The V and J calls and clone size come from TCRdb's table, not from the authors' own analysis. For this sample there are some 1.1 million distinct CDR3 sequences; roughly 35% appear just once. The top ten clones comprise 8.5% to 14% of the sample.

CDR3 length: 14 amino acids, cysteine to phenylalanine. This entry keeps only the CDR3 DNA: 42 bases, framed from base 1. V is pruned by 0 bases and J by 3 bases, leaving 1 base of the junction without a gene match. Based on the germline V gene, the CDR1 and CDR2 sequences are SQVTM and ANQGSEA. This clonotype was observed at least ten times. Its antigen remains unidentified. The record has no base qualities; no much larger clone is one base away. Results the study describes overall, beyond this receptor: Most expanded thyroid clonotypes with frequency above 0.001 were also detected in blood, suggesting blood repertoires may reflect the thyroid immune response. In validation, the model predicted ophthalmopathy progression with nearly 71% sensitivity and approximately 72% specificity; approximately 12 predicted patients were CT-confirmed with GO in a median of around 6 months. No statistical method was used to set the sample size in advance, and the investigators knew which group each participant was assigned to. In cross-validation, the 13-signature model distinguished ophthalmopathy from stable hyperthyroidism with approximately 90% sensitivity and 81% to 82% specificity, while in the test set the corresponding values were around 79% and 71%.

Hyperthyroidism patients were newly diagnosed, were aged 18 to 65 years, and had a disease duration under 2 months. Patients with other autoimmune diseases, uncontrolled infections, pregnancy or lactation were excluded. Diagnosis relied on clinical symptoms, serum thyroxine, TRAb, thyroid ultrasound and orbital computed tomography. Trizol reagent was used to extract the total RNA, and its quality was then checked on an Agilent 2100 Bioanalyzer. The specimen sequenced was peripheral blood or thyroid tissue (not recorded which). This sequence was found in an adult man with Graves' hyperthyroidism. This receptor chain uses TRBV29-1 and TRBJ2-7, with 11 central nucleotides matching TRBD2. The DNA is TGCAGCGTTGAAGACGGGACTAGCGGCTACGAGCAGTACTTC. Its product reads: CSVEDGTSGYEQYF.